The clone carrying this T cell receptor (beta chain) came up a few times. Its antigen is as yet unknown. The sample is drawn from a study of cytomegalovirus exposure and HLA in healthy donors. Study-level findings and limits: Presence/absence analyses rested on an assumption that sequencing depth was roughly uniform across donors.

Germline V gene lookup returns CDR1 SGHDN and CDR2 FVKESK. The length of the CDR3 is 17 residues. J gave up 4 bases and V 3 bases, and 14 bases lay outside the gene matches. PCR primers comprised 60 Vbeta and 13 Jbeta primers. Here immunoSEQ multiplex PCR was the method, and the copy in TCRdb shows in-frame clones only, minus some. The sample carries roughly 170,000 clones, 75% to 85% recorded once. Material: PBMCs. The origin of this receptor is a woman aged 45-65 years in good health and CMV-seropositive. The chain is built from TRBV14 and TRBJ1-1, with TRBD1 matching 7 bases. The CDR3: CASSQHYAGTESTEAFF. The CDR3 coding sequence is TGTGCCAGCAGCCAGCATTATGCCGGGACAGAGAGCACTGAAGCTTTCTTT.